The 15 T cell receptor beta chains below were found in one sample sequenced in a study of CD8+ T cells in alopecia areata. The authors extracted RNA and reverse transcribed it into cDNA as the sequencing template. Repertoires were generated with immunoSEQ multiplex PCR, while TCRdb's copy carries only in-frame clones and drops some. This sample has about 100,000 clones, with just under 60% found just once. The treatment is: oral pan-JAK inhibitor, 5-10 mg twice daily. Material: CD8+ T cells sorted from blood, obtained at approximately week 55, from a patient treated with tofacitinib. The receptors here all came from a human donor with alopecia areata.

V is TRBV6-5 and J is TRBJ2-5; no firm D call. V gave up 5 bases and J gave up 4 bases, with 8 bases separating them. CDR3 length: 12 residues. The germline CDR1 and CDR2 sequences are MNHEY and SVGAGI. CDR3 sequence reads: CASSPSLETQYF. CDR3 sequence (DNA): TGTGCCAGCAGTCCCTCGCTAGAGACCCAGTACTTC.

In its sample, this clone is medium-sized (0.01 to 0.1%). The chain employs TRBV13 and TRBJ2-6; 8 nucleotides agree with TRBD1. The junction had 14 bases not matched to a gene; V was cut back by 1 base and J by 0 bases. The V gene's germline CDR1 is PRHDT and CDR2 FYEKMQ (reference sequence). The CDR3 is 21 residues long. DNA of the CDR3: TGTGCCAGCAGCTTAGTGTGGGGCCCTCAGGGGGCGAGCTCTGGGGCCAACGTCCTGACTTTC. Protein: CASSLVWGPQGASSGANVLTF.

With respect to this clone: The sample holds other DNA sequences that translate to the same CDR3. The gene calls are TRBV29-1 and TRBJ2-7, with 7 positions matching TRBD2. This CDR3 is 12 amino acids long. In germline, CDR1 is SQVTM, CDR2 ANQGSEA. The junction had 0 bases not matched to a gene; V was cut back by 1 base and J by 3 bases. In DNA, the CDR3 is TGCAGCGTTGAAGGGGAGGGCTACGAGCAGTACTTC. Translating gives CSVEGEGYEQYF.

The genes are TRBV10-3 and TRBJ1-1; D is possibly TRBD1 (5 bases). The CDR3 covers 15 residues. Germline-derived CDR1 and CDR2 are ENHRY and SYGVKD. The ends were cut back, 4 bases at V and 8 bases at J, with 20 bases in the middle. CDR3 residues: CAISGQLRGGEEAFF. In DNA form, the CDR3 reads TGTGCCATCAGTGGTCAGCTGAGGGGCGGGGAAGAAGCTTTCTTT.

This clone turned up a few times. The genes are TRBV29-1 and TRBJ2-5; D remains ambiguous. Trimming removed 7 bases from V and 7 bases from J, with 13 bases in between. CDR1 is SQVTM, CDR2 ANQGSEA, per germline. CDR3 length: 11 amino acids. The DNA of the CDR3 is TGCAGCGGAAACCAGTGGGGGACCCAGTACTTC. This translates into CSGNQWGTQYF.

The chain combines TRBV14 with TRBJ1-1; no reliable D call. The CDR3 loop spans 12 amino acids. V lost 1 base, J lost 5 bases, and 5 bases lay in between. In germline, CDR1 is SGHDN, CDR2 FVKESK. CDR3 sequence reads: CASSQVSTEAFF. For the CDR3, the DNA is TGTGCCAGCAGCCAAGTTAGTACTGAAGCTTTCTTT.

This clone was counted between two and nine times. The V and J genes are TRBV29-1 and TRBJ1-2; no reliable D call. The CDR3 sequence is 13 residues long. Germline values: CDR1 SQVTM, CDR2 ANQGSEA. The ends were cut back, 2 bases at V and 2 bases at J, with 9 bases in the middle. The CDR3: CSVEQEPNYGYTF. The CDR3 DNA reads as TGCAGCGTTGAACAGGAACCCAACTATGGCTACACCTTC.

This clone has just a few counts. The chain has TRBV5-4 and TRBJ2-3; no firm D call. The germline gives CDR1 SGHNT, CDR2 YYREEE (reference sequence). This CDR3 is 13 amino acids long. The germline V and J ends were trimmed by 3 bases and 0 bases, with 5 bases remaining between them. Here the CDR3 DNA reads TGTGCCAGCAGCTCCTACAGCACAGATACGCAGTATTTT. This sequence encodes CASSSYSTDTQYF.

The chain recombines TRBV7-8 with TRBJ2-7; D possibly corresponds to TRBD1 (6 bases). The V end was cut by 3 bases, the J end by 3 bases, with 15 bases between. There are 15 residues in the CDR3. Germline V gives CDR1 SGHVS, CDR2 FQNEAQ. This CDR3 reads CASSLAQGWVYEQYF. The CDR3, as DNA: TGTGCCAGCAGCTTGGCACAGGGTTGGGTCTACGAGCAGTACTTC.

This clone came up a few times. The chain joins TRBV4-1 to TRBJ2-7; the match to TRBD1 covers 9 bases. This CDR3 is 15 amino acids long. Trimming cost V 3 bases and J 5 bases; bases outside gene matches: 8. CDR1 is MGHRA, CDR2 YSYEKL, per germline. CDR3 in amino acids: CASSHPGQGSDEQYF. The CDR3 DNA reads TGCGCCAGCAGCCATCCGGGACAGGGAAGCGACGAGCAGTACTTC.

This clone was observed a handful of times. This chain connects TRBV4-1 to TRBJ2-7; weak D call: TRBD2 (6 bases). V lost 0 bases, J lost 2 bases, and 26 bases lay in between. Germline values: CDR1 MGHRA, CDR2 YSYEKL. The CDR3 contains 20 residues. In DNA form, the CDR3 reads TGCGCCAGCAGCCAAGATCCAGCCCCGAAATTGGGGGGTCGGGCCTACGAGCAGTACTTC. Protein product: CASSQDPAPKLGGRAYEQYF.

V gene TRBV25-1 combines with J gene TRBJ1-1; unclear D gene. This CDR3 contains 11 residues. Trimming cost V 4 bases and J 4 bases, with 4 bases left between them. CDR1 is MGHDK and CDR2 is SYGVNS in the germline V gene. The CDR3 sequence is CASSVGTEAFF. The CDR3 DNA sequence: TGTGCCAGCAGTGTGGGCACTGAAGCTTTCTTT.

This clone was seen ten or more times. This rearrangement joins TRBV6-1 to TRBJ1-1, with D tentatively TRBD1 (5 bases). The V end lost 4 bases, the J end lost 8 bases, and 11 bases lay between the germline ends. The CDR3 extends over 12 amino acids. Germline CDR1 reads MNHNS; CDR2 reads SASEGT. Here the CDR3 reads CASSVFRQEAFF. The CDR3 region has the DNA TGTGCCAGCAGTGTATTTAGACAGGAAGCTTTCTTT.

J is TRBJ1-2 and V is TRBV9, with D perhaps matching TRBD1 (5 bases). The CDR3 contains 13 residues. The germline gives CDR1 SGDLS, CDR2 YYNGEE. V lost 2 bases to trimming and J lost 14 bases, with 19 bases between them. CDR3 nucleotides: TGTGCCAGCAGCGTTGCAGGGTACATCGGCGTGACCTTC. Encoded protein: CASSVAGYIGVTF.

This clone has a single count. The CDR3 DNA follows: TGTGCCTGGAGTTCCTCTTTCACAGATACGCAGTATTTT. It encodes CAWSSSFTDTQYF. The J gene is TRBJ2-3, the V gene TRBV30; D uncertain. Trimming stripped 2 bases from V and 2 bases from J, with 8 bases between. The CDR3 totals 13 residues. Germline lookup yields CDR1 GTSNPN and CDR2 SVGIG (reference sequence).